This record covers a single T cell receptor beta chain. The antigen remains undetermined. This entry belongs to a study of shared clonotypes between healthy human individuals. Turning to the study itself: The cohort comprised a couple of women and a few men. Their ages spanned 18 to 49 years.

Data came from immunoSEQ multiplex PCR; TCRdb stores just in-frame clones and leaves some out. This sample has over a million clones, with around 95% found just once. CDR3 size: 15 residues. The germline V and J ends were trimmed by 6 bases and 4 bases, with 19 bases remaining between them. Germline-derived CDR1 and CDR2 are MDHEN and SYDVKM. Study results and limitations: Naive subsets generally had larger estimated richness than memory subsets. Compared with clonotypes that all four donors shared, non-shared clonotypes had lower generation probabilities.

The J gene is TRBJ2-7, the V gene TRBV28; a weak D match, TRBD2 (5 bases). Source material: naive CD4+ T cells sorted from blood. The subset is: CD45RA+ positively selected. The source is a man younger than 45 in good health. This CDR3 is CASSLPGVRGYEQYF. In nucleotides, the CDR3 is TGTGCCAGCAGCCTGCCCGGAGTACGAGGGTACGAGCAGTACTTC.